The 30 T cell receptor beta chains below come from one sample, sequenced in a study of shared clonotypes between healthy human individuals. The data were produced by immunoSEQ multiplex PCR, yet TCRdb's version contains in-frame clones alone and is incomplete. The sample lists approximately 2,000,000 clones, 92% occurring once. Source material: naive CD4+ T cells from PBMCs. Subset meaning: CD45RA+ positively selected. All receptors derive from a man aged 18-30 years in good health. Some clones in this sample may be carry-over from other donors' samples.

The chain uses TRBV6-1 and TRBJ1-1; tentatively, D is TRBD1 (5 bases). Between the trimmed V and J ends, which lost 6 bases and 4 bases, there was a span of 15 bases. CDR3 length equals 14 residues. Germline assignment: CDR1 MNHNS and CDR2 SASEGT. The chain's CDR3 is CASSPPEGLTEAFF. The CDR3 coding sequence is TGTGCCAGCAGCCCCCCCGAGGGGCTCACTGAAGCTTTCTTT.

This clone was seen once. In DNA, the CDR3 is TGTGCCAGCAGCGTAGTGCCGGGGCGGGGGAATGAGCAGTTCTTC. This gives the protein CASSVVPGRGNEQFF. The rearrangement uses TRBV9 and TRBJ2-1; 7 nucleotides agree with TRBD2. There are 15 residues in the CDR3. Trimming took 0 bases from V and 7 from J; bases not matched to a gene: 7. CDR1 and CDR2 (germline): SGDLS, YYNGEE.

V and J are TRBV7-8 and TRBJ1-1; a possible D gene is TRBD1 (6 bases). The CDR3 length is 14 residues. Germline CDR1 and CDR2: SGHVS and FQNEAQ. V was trimmed by 6 bases and J by 3 bases, leaving 14 bases between them. CDR3 region: CASSKRGGDTEAFF. Here the CDR3 DNA reads TGTGCCAGCAGTAAGAGGGGGGGTGACACTGAAGCTTTCTTT.

This clone was observed once. The genes are TRBV6-1 and TRBJ1-3; D unclear. CDR3 length equals 17 residues. Trimming left V 0 bases short and J 4 bases short, with 16 bases between. The V gene's germline CDR1 is MNHNS and CDR2 SASEGT. The DNA for the CDR3 is TGTGCCAGCAGTGAAGCTGTGACTTTTGCGTGGGGAAACACCATATATTTT. Protein: CASSEAVTFAWGNTIYF.

This clone was picked up one time. The chain is built from TRBV5-1 and TRBJ2-5; 7 nucleotides line up with TRBD2. The junction had 3 bases not matched to a gene; V was cut back by 3 bases and J by 1 base. Germline values: CDR1 SGHRS, CDR2 YFSETQ. The CDR3 runs 14 residues. CDR3 DNA: TGCGCCAGCAGCTATAGCGGGCCCCAAGAGACCCAGTACTTC. Protein: CASSYSGPQETQYF.

The chain uses TRBV30 and TRBJ2-5; D gene unclear. Germline V CDR1 and CDR2: GTSNPN, SVGIG (reference sequence). This CDR3 is built from 14 residues. V dropped 3 bases and J dropped 1 base, with 12 bases sitting between them. CDR3 sequence reads: CAWSLLGFQETQYF. The CDR3 DNA follows: TGTGCCTGGAGCCTACTCGGATTCCAAGAGACCCAGTACTTC. The full variable domain, with the rest looked up from reference TRBV30 and TRBJ2-5, is SQTIHQWPATLVQPVGSPLSLECTVEGTSNPNLYWYRQAAGRGLQLLFYSVGIGQISSEVPQNLSASRPQDRQFILSSKKLLLSDSGFYLCAWSLLGFQETQYFGPGTRLLVL.

This chain links TRBV28 with TRBJ1-2; D uncertain. V lost 2 bases and J 3 bases, leaving 16 bases between the germline ends. The CDR3 consists of 16 residues. Germline-derived CDR1 and CDR2 are MDHEN and SYDVKM. CDR3 DNA sequence: TGTGCCAGCAGTTTAGGTGGAGGGATGTCGGACTATGGCTACACCTTC. Protein product: CASSLGGGMSDYGYTF.

This sequence joins TRBV28 and TRBJ2-4; the D gene could be TRBD1 or TRBD2 (5 bases each). Trimming shortened V by 7 bases and J by 11 bases, and 12 bases separated the two germline ends. Germline values: CDR1 MDHEN, CDR2 SYDVKM. The CDR3 loop spans 11 amino acids. CDR3 loop: CASIQEGLQYF. The CDR3 DNA reads TGTGCCAGCATTCAAGAGGGGCTTCAGTACTTC.

The J gene is TRBJ2-5, the V gene TRBV5-1, with 7 nucleotides matching TRBD1. This CDR3 contains 15 residues. The germline gives CDR1 SGHRS, CDR2 YFSETQ. V lost 0 bases to trimming and J lost 1 base; unmatched junction nucleotides: 3. The CDR3 sequence is CASSLVQGSQETQYF. DNA for the CDR3: TGCGCCAGCAGCTTGGTACAGGGGTCCCAAGAGACCCAGTACTTC.

This clone came up a few times. V and J are TRBV7-9 and TRBJ2-1; no definite D call. CDR1 is SEHNR and CDR2 is FQNEAQ in the germline V gene (reference sequence). The CDR3 extends over 14 amino acids. V was shortened by 5 bases and J by 0 bases, with 8 bases between the two germline ends. CDR3 amino acids: CASSHSPSYNEQFF. As DNA, the CDR3 is TGTGCCAGCAGCCACTCCCCCTCCTACAATGAGCAGTTCTTC.

This chain joins TRBV7-3 and TRBJ2-5; TRBD2 matches 10 bases. V trimming: 0 bases; J trimming: 3 bases; junction bases outside the gene matches: 4. The CDR3 is 16 amino acids. Per the germline V gene, CDR1 is SGHTA and CDR2 is FQGTGA. The CDR3 DNA sequence: TGTGCCAGCAGCTTAACCAGCGGGAGGGCCGAAGAGACCCAGTACTTC. Translation: CASSLTSGRAEETQYF.

Worth noting for this clone: This specimen includes other DNA sequences encoding the same CDR3. The chain carries TRBV7-9 and TRBJ1-2; D is ambiguous. V shed 5 bases and J shed 0 bases, with 7 bases lying between them. This CDR3 is built from 13 residues. Germline V lookup: CDR1 SEHNR, CDR2 FQNEAQ (reference sequence). This CDR3 reads CASSPQSNYGYTF. Written as DNA, the CDR3 is TGTGCCAGCAGCCCACAGTCTAACTATGGCTACACCTTC.

V gene TRBV7-9 combines with J gene TRBJ2-6; D remains ambiguous. V lost 6 bases to trimming and J lost 0 bases, with 9 bases between them. Per germline, CDR1 SEHNR and CDR2 FQNEAQ (reference sequence). The length of the CDR3 is 15 residues. This CDR3 reads CASRPDGSGANVLTF. As DNA, the CDR3 is TGTGCCAGCAGGCCCGACGGCTCTGGGGCCAACGTCCTGACTTTC.

The V call is TRBV19, the J call TRBJ1-5, with 7 bases identical to TRBD1. The CDR3 is made up of 13 amino acids. The junction had 2 bases not matched to a gene; V was cut back by 6 bases and J by 3 bases. CDR1 is LNHDA and CDR2 is SQIVND in the germline V gene (reference sequence). CDR3 DNA: TGTGCCAGTAGGGGACAGTTCAATCAGCCCCAGCATTTT. This sequence encodes CASRGQFNQPQHF.

The genes are TRBV6-6 and TRBJ1-1; D uncertain. The CDR3 loop spans 14 amino acids. Trimming shortened V by 6 bases and J by 5 bases, and 16 bases separated the two germline ends. Germline CDR1 reads MNHNY; CDR2 reads SVGAGI (reference sequence). DNA of the CDR3: TGTGCCAGCAGCGACGGGGTACGTAAGACTGAAGCTTTCTTT. Translated: CASSDGVRKTEAFF.

The chain joins TRBV29-1 to TRBJ2-7; 9 bases map to TRBD1. Germline CDR1 and CDR2: SQVTM and ANQGSEA. This CDR3 is 16 amino acids long. V lost 6 bases and J lost 3; bases outside the gene matches: 15. Written as DNA, the CDR3 is TGCAGCGTGCTGCTCCACGCCGGGACAGGGTACTACGAGCAGTACTTC. Translating gives CSVLLHAGTGYYEQYF.

As concerns this clone: A read error is possible here, since a much larger clone lies one base away. The sample contains more than one DNA sequence encoding this CDR3. The gene calls are TRBV7-8 and TRBJ1-1; D gene uncertain. This CDR3 contains 13 residues. Per the germline V gene, CDR1 is SGHVS and CDR2 is FQNEAQ. V lost 2 bases and J lost 1, with 5 bases in between. CDR3 coding DNA: TGTGCCAGCAGCTTAACGGGGAACACTGAAGCTTTCTTT. Its translation: CASSLTGNTEAFF.

The CDR3: CASSPGLTETQYF. The CDR3 DNA sequence: TGTGCCAGCTCACCGGGACTTACAGAGACCCAGTACTTC. This sequence joins TRBV18 and TRBJ2-5; maybe TRBD2 (6 bases). CDR3 length: 13 amino acids. V was cut by 3 bases and J by 4 bases, with 9 bases left in between. The germline gives CDR1 KGHSH, CDR2 LQKENI.

This sequence joins TRBV28 and TRBJ2-1; D remains unclear. This CDR3 contains 16 residues. Germline loops: CDR1 MDHEN, CDR2 SYDVKM. The V end was cut by 7 bases, the J end by 0 bases, with 16 bases between. The CDR3 nucleotides are TGTGCCAGCATGCGAACCCTCTTTAACTCCTACAATGAGCAGTTCTTC. As protein: CASMRTLFNSYNEQFF.

The V gene is TRBV19, the J gene TRBJ2-1; 9 bases are a match to TRBD1. The CDR3 length is 19 residues. CDR1 is LNHDA and CDR2 is SQIVND in the germline V gene (reference sequence). Trimming at V came to 5 bases and at J to 1 base, leaving 15 bases not matched to a gene. The DNA for the CDR3 is TGTGCCAGTAGTGTGACCGGGACAGGGCTACCCTCTTCCTACAATGAGCAGTTCTTC. This codes for CASSVTGTGLPSSYNEQFF.

This clone has more than one count but fewer than ten. Other nucleotide sequences in the sample specify the same CDR3. The V gene is TRBV27, the J gene TRBJ1-1; D uncertain. Germline V gives CDR1 MNHEY, CDR2 SMNVEV (reference sequence). CDR3 length equals 12 residues. Trimming took off 3 bases at V and 4 bases at J, with 6 bases between the two ends. The CDR3 DNA reads as TGTGCCAGCAGTTTCACGGGCACTGAAGCTTTCTTT. It specifies CASSFTGTEAFF.

The CDR3: CASSEWVTDTQYF. The CDR3, as DNA: TGTGCCAGCAGTGAATGGGTGACAGATACGCAGTATTTT. This chain uses TRBV6-1 with TRBJ2-3; D remains unclear. The V gene's germline CDR1 is MNHNS and CDR2 SASEGT. The CDR3 has 13 residues. V was pared by 2 bases and J by 3 bases, with 6 bases between.

V usage is TRBV18 and J usage is TRBJ2-1, with D uncertain. CDR3 length: 14 residues. From germline, CDR1 is KGHSH and CDR2 LQKENI. Trimming pared 3 bases from V and 0 bases from J, leaving 6 bases between. The CDR3 reads CASSPTNSYNEQFF. CDR3 DNA sequence: TGTGCCAGCTCACCCACCAACTCCTACAATGAGCAGTTCTTC.

V usage is TRBV29-1 and J usage is TRBJ2-2; TRBD1 aligns across 9 bases. This CDR3 contains 15 residues. V shed 6 bases, J shed 1 base, and the junction held 6 bases outside the gene matches. The germline CDR1 and CDR2 sequences are SQVTM and ANQGSEA. CDR3 loop: CSVGPGQGNTGELFF. CDR3 coding DNA: TGCAGCGTAGGGCCGGGACAGGGGAACACCGGGGAGCTGTTTTTT.

Only one count was recorded for this clone. The sample contains more than one DNA sequence encoding this CDR3. CDR3 nucleotide sequence: TGTGCCAGCAGCTTAGGTACGGGTACTGAAGCTTTCTTT. Amino acids: CASSLGTGTEAFF. The genes are TRBV11-2 and TRBJ1-1; the D is unclear. V was trimmed by 1 base and J by 5 bases, leaving 8 bases between them. This CDR3 has 13 amino acids. From germline, CDR1 is SGHAT and CDR2 FQNNGV.

This clone appeared a single time. The chain carries TRBV6-6 and TRBJ2-1; D is uncertain. Germline CDR1 and CDR2: MNHNY and SVGAGI (reference sequence). This CDR3 spans 16 amino acids. V lost 2 bases, J lost 0 bases, and 11 bases lay in between. The CDR3 reads CASSYRLPGSYNEQFF. CDR3 sequence (DNA): TGTGCCAGCAGTTACCGGCTCCCGGGCTCCTACAATGAGCAGTTCTTC.

The V call is TRBV27, the J call TRBJ2-2, with TRBD2 matching 10 bases. Germline V gene data show CDR1 as MNHEY and CDR2 as SMNVEV (reference sequence). This CDR3 comprises 17 residues. The J segment lost 6 bases and the V segment lost 9 bases, leaving 16 bases of the junction unmatched. DNA for the CDR3: TGTGCCAGTACTGGATCTAGCGGGAGCACCACCGCCGGGGAGCTGTTTTTT. It encodes CASTGSSGSTTAGELFF.

V usage is TRBV18 and J usage is TRBJ2-2, with TRBD1 matching 8 bases. J was trimmed by 4 bases and V by 6 bases; bases with no gene match: 10. In germline, CDR1 is KGHSH, CDR2 LQKENI. The CDR3 length is 16 residues. This CDR3 reads CASSSYGTGRTGELFF. CDR3 DNA: TGTGCCAGCTCTTCCTACGGGACAGGACGCACCGGGGAGCTGTTTTTT.

V is TRBV6-1 and J is TRBJ2-5; tentatively, D is TRBD1 (5 bases). The germline V gene encodes CDR1 MNHNS and CDR2 SASEGT. CDR3 length: 14 amino acids. Trimming stripped 4 bases from V and 2 bases from J, with 11 bases between. The CDR3, as DNA: TGTGCCAGCAGTGCGTCAGGGTCACAAGAGACCCAGTACTTC. It translates to CASSASGSQETQYF.

The chain links TRBV27 to TRBJ1-5; 9 bases match TRBD1. This CDR3 has 17 residues. CDR1 and CDR2 (germline): MNHEY, SMNVEV (reference sequence). Germline trimming cut 5 bases from V and 1 base from J; bases unmatched to any gene: 9. Written as DNA, the CDR3 is TGTGCCAGCAGTCGTCGAACAGGGGGCGGAAGCAATCAGCCCCAGCATTTT. Its protein product is CASSRRTGGGSNQPQHF.